The clone carrying this T cell receptor beta chain was seen more than once but under ten times. The antigen remains undetermined. Sample barcodes and UMIs were carried by the TCR alpha and TCR beta cDNA libraries that 5'RACE generated with constant-segment primers. TCRdb re-derived calls from the 5' RACE reads in MiXCR, one entry per CDR3 protein. The repertoire has approximately 560,000 distinct CDR3 sequences, around 15% of them found once; the top ten carry about 8.6%. This sample is part of a study of T-cell memory formation after mild COVID-19. Study-wide findings and caveats: Second-wave clones peaking on day 37 lacked confirmed SARS-CoV-2 specificity. Cross-reactive memory seemingly joined, as some responding clones were found in pre-infection memory.

The CDR3 contains 16 residues. Germline-derived CDR1 and CDR2 are MNHNS and SASEGT. The ends were cut back, 3 bases at V and 0 bases at J, with 12 bases in the middle. The TCR originated in an adult woman who had mild COVID-19 (a few samples of this study predate the infection). Cell type and time point are not known. The sequencing sample was made of PBMCs or a T cell subset sorted from them (not recorded which). The chain links TRBV6-1 to TRBJ2-1; D is unclear. Here the CDR3 DNA reads TGTGCCAGCAGTGAGTCTATTGGATTCTCCTACAATGAGCAGTTCTTC. Encoded protein: CASSESIGFSYNEQFF.